Listed here is a single T cell receptor (beta chain). Its antigen is unidentified. These data come from a study of chemoradiotherapy in HPV16-positive cancers. Study as a whole: Functional T-cell assays on two HPV16-positive patients' cells defined candidate HPV-specific clones and common TCR motifs.

Germline assignment: CDR1 MNHEY and CDR2 SVGAGI. CDR3 size: 15 residues. Trimming at V came to 3 bases and at J to 3 bases, leaving 2 bases not matched to a gene. TCRdb's table, derived via immunoSEQ multiplex PCR, lists solely in-frame clones and lacks some. The sample includes 3,400 or so clones, over 75% of them seen just once. Overall study findings and caveats: For HPV16-positive patients, expanding HPV-responsive T cells associated with longer recurrence-free survival. Functional assays defining HPV-specific T cells used only two HPV16-positive patients. Candidate HPV-specific clones and E7-related TCR motifs grew in tumor during treatment.

The sequenced sample was tumor tissue, obtained from a patient who underwent chemoradiotherapy. This TCR was recovered from a human donor with HPV-associated anogenital cancer. The V call is TRBV6-5, the J call TRBJ2-3; 11 positions agree with TRBD1. The CDR3 bases are TGTGCCAGCAGTTATGGGGACAGGGGGACAGATACGCAGTATTTT. Translated, it gives CASSYGDRGTDTQYF.